These 5 T cell receptor beta chains share one sample of origin, sequenced in a study of beta chain features in type 1 diabetes. Reverse transcription of all isolated RNA meant that expressed TCRB transcripts were sequenced. Clones were sequenced by immunoSEQ multiplex PCR, and TCRdb holds only the in-frame ones, with some missing. Of some 300,000 clones detected, 7.5% to 9.5% appear once; the ten largest clones hold more than 1%. The sample consisted of central memory CD4+ T cells from blood. Every receptor here comes from a woman aged 18-35 years in good health.

This clone was picked up a small number of times. The chain joins TRBV12-5 to TRBJ2-1, with 10 bases lining up with TRBD2. This CDR3 is built from 15 residues. The germline V gene encodes CDR1 LGHNT and CDR2 FRNRAP. V was pared by 1 base and J by 8 bases, with 5 bases of the junction left unmatched. CDR3 region: CASGLGAGGTHEQFF. DNA for the CDR3: TGTGCTAGTGGTTTGGGAGCGGGGGGGACTCATGAGCAGTTCTTC.

There are a few counts of this clone. The chain links TRBV4-1 to TRBJ1-2; D is perhaps TRBD1 (6 bases). CDR1 and CDR2 (germline): MGHRA, YSYEKL. CDR3 size: 17 residues. V lost 3 bases and J lost 8, with 25 bases in between. The DNA for the CDR3 is TGCGCCAGCAGCCAGGCCGTGGGAACAGGGAGAAGGGGAGGCTACACCTTC. This gives the protein CASSQAVGTGRRGGYTF.

The chain combines TRBV5-1 with TRBJ2-3, with D unclear. Trimming removed 4 bases at V and 4 bases at J, with 10 bases between. CDR3 length: 13 residues. Germline V gene sequence: CDR1 SGHRS, CDR2 YFSETQ. CDR3 sequence (DNA): TGCGCCAGCAGCATGGAACGCGCAGATACGCAGTATTTT. It codes for CASSMERADTQYF.

Only a few counts were recorded for this clone. V is TRBV7-2 and J is TRBJ1-1; the D is unclear. The germline V gene has CDR1 SGHTA and CDR2 FQGNSA. The CDR3 is 15 residues long. Trimming pared 5 bases from V and 0 bases from J, leaving 13 bases between. The chain's CDR3 is CASSPYTRMNTEAFF. As DNA, the CDR3 is TGTGCCAGCAGCCCATATACAAGAATGAACACTGAAGCTTTCTTT.

This clone occurred a few times. The CDR3 DNA sequence: TGTGCCAGCGCTGAGGACAGAGATCAGCCCCAGCATTTT. It encodes CASAEDRDQPQHF. V gene TRBV7-8 combines with J gene TRBJ1-5; weak D call: TRBD1 (6 bases). The V end lost 8 bases, the J end lost 5 bases, and 13 bases lay between the germline ends. The germline gives CDR1 SGHVS, CDR2 FQNEAQ. The CDR3 is made up of 13 amino acids.